This is a list of T cell receptor beta chains from one sample in a study of cytomegalovirus exposure and HLA in healthy donors. Clones were read by immunoSEQ multiplex PCR, and TCRdb kept only the in-frame ones, dropping some. The sample lists 120,000 or so clones, roughly four fifths seen once, with nearly 6% in the top ten. Sequenced sample: PBMCs. Source of these receptors: a woman in her forties or fifties in good health and CMV-seropositive. Both conserved end residues are part of each CDR3. The order of the fields is J gene, clone size, D gene, V gene, CDR3 protein, CDR3 DNA. A D gene is named only where the DNA matches it firmly. Clone sizes are given selectively: once, few, many, or a class where the clone is expanded.

TRBJ1-4 | - | - | TRBV27 | CASRGQADEKLFF | TGTGCCAGCAGGGGGCAGGCAGACGAAAAACTGTTTTTT
TRBJ2-1 | - | TRBD2 | TRBV14 | CASRLGLAGRNEQFF | TGTGCCAGCAGACTAGGACTAGCGGGGCGGAATGAGCAGTTCTTC
TRBJ2-2 | - | TRBD2 | TRBV2 | CASKGLAATGELFF | TGTGCCAGCAAGGGACTAGCGGCCACCGGGGAGCTGTTTTTT
TRBJ2-5 | - | TRBD2 | TRBV6-5 | CAVSGDQETQYF | TGTGCGGTTAGCGGGGACCAAGAGACCCAGTACTTC
TRBJ1-1 | - | TRBD1 | TRBV28 | CASSIPGTGGAFF | TGTGCCAGCAGTATACCCGGGACAGGGGGAGCTTTCTTT
TRBJ2-2 | - | - | TRBV5-1 | CASSFGRSNTGELFF | TGCGCCAGCAGCTTTGGCCGCTCGAACACCGGGGAGCTGTTTTTT
TRBJ2-5 | - | TRBD1 | TRBV5-4 | CASSMDRGTQETQYF | TGTGCCAGCAGCATGGACAGGGGGACCCAAGAGACCCAGTACTTC
TRBJ2-3 | once | TRBD1 | TRBV5-6 | CASSSSLSGTGGTDTQYF | TGTGCCAGCAGTTCTTCCCTTTCGGGGACAGGGGGCACAGATACGCAGTATTTT
TRBJ1-2 | - | - | TRBV7-9 | CASSYEAYGYTF | TGTGCCAGCAGCTATGAGGCATATGGCTACACCTTC
TRBJ2-7 | few | - | TRBV19 | CASSALNFYEQYF | TGTGCCAGTAGTGCCTTAAACTTCTACGAGCAGTACTTC
TRBJ2-1 | - | - | TRBV27 | CASEDRYYNEQFF | TGTGCCAGCGAAGACAGGTACTACAATGAGCAGTTCTTC
TRBJ1-5 | - | - | TRBV5-6 | CASSLARVQPQHF | TGTGCCAGCAGCTTGGCCCGGGTTCAGCCCCAGCATTTT
TRBJ2-5 | - | - | TRBV5-6 | CASSFSVRKTQYF | TGTGCCAGCAGCTTCTCCGTCAGGAAGACCCAGTACTTC
TRBJ2-2 | - | - | TRBV2 | CASSRENTGELFF | TGTGCCAGCTCCAGGGAGAACACCGGGGAGCTGTTTTTT
TRBJ2-3 | - | TRBD1 | TRBV5-4 | CASRPTGDADTQYF | TGTGCCAGCAGGCCCACAGGGGACGCGGATACGCAGTATTTT
TRBJ1-6 | few | TRBD1 | TRBV10-1 | CASSEGQGIGNSPLHF | TGCGCCAGCAGTGAAGGACAGGGGATCGGGAATTCACCCCTCCACTTT
TRBJ1-1 | few | - | TRBV5-6 | CASSFRATEAFF | TGTGCCAGCAGCTTTCGCGCCACTGAAGCTTTCTTT
TRBJ1-2 | - | - | TRBV13 | CASSLVGQGSYFTF | -
TRBJ1-6 | - | TRBD1 | TRBV11-3 | CASSSGQGNSPLHF | TGTGCCAGCAGCTCGGGACAGGGTAATTCACCCCTCCACTTT
TRBJ1-2 | - | TRBD1 | TRBV6-1 | CASSSEQGASYGYTF | TGTGCCAGCAGTTCAGAACAGGGGGCTTCCTATGGCTACACCTTC
TRBJ1-1 | - | - | TRBV29-1 | CSVEVRGGKVTEAFF | TGCAGCGTTGAAGTAAGGGGGGGTAAGGTTACTGAAGCTTTCTTT
TRBJ2-7 | once | TRBD1 | TRBV10-3 | CAISPPGQGGEQYF | TGTGCCATCAGTCCCCCCGGACAGGGAGGCGAGCAGTACTTC
TRBJ2-7 | once | TRBD1 | TRBV10-3 | CAIRGAGTATYEQYF | TGTGCCATCAGGGGGGCCGGGACAGCCACCTACGAGCAGTACTTC
TRBJ2-5 | - | - | TRBV10-3 | CAISESSRTGEETQYF | TGTGCCATCAGTGAGTCGTCTCGAACGGGGGAAGAGACCCAGTACTTC
TRBJ2-3 | few | - | TRBV9 | CASSAPGADTQYF | TGTGCCAGCAGCGCCCCAGGGGCAGATACGCAGTATTTT
TRBJ2-5 | few | - | TRBV7-7 | CASSPGRVGETQYF | TGTGCCAGCAGCCCCGGGCGGGTAGGGGAGACCCAGTACTTC
TRBJ2-3 | - | - | TRBV7-9 | CSSSLEPATQYF | TGTTCCAGCAGCTTGGAGCCAGCTACGCAGTATTTT
TRBJ1-3 | - | - | TRBV7-2 | CASSTGSGNTIYF | TGTGCCAGCAGCACAGGCTCTGGAAACACCATATATTTT
TRBJ2-3 | - | - | TRBV2 | CASDRYQSTDTQYF | TGTGCCAGCGACAGGTACCAAAGCACAGATACGCAGTATTTT
TRBJ1-1 | - | TRBD1 | TRBV5-1 | CASSLEPDRMNTEAFF | TGCGCCAGCAGCTTGGAGCCGGACAGGATGAACACTGAAGCTTTCTTT
TRBJ2-3 | - | - | TRBV9 | CASSVEQVGTDTQYF | TGTGCCAGCAGCGTCGAGCAGGTCGGTACAGATACGCAGTATTTT
TRBJ2-1 | once | - | TRBV7-2 | CASSLAVSGNEQFF | TGTGCCAGCAGCTTAGCGGTCTCGGGTAATGAGCAGTTCTTC
TRBJ1-4 | - | - | TRBV6-1 | CASRGDEKLFF | TGTGCCAGCAGGGGAGATGAAAAACTGTTTTTT
TRBJ2-5 | - | - | TRBV7-2 | CASSLGGGKETQYF | TGTGCCAGCAGCTTAGGTGGCGGAAAAGAGACCCAGTACTTC